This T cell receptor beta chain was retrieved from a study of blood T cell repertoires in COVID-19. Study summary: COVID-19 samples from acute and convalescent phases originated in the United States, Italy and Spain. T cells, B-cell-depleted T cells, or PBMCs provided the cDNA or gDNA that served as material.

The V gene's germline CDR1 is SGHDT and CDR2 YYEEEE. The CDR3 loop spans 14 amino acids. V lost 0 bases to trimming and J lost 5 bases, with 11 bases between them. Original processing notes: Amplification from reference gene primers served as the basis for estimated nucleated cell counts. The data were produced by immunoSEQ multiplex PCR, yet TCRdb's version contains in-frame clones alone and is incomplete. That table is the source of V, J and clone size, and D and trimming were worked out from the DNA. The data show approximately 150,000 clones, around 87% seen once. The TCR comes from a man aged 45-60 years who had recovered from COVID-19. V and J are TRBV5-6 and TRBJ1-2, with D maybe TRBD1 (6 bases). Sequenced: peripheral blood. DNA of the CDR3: TGTGCCAGCAGCTTGGTTGCAGGGGCGTATGGCTACACCTTC. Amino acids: CASSLVAGAYGYTF.